Following are 2 T cell receptor beta chains from one sample sequenced in a study of PD-1 blockade in classical Hodgkin lymphoma. All patients relapsed after autologous stem cell transplantation, and brentuximab vedotin exposure varied. Profiled with immunoSEQ multiplex PCR; TCRdb holds only in-frame clones, not every one. The table lists more than 35,000 clones, 76% of them singletons, with 11% in the top ten. This specimen was peripheral blood mononuclear cells (PBMCs), taken at baseline. These receptors originate from a human donor with classical Hodgkin lymphoma.

Comment on this clone: Being one base from a much bigger clone, this may be a read error. The chain links TRBV6-4 to TRBJ2-5; no clear D gene. This CDR3 is 14 amino acids long. Germline V CDR1 and CDR2: MRHNA, SNTAGT. The CDR3 DNA sequence: TGTGCCAGCAGTTACTCGATCGTGGGGGAGACCCAGTACTTC. Its translation: CASSYSIVGETQYF.

The chain links TRBV19 to TRBJ1-4; D gene uncertain. The V end lost 5 bases, the J end lost 4 bases, and 11 bases lay between the germline ends. Germline V gene lookup returns CDR1 LNHDA and CDR2 SQIVND (reference sequence). This CDR3 contains 14 residues. CDR3 in amino acids: CASSFGVLNEKLFF. CDR3 sequence (DNA): TGTGCCAGTAGTTTCGGGGTACTTAATGAAAAACTGTTTTTT.